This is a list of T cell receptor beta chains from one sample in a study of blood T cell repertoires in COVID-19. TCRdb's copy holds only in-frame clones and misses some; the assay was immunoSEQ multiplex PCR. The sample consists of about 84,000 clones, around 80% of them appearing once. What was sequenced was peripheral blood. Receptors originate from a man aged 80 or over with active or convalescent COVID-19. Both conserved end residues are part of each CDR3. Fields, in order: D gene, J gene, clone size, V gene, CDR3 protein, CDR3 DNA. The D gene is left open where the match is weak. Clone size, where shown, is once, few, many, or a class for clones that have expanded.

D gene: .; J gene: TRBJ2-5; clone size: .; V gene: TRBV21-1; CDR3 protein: CASSPREERQETQYF; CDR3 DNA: TGTGCCAGCAGCCCACGGGAAGAGAGACAAGAGACCCAGTACTTC
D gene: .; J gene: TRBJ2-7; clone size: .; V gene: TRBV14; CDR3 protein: CASSQSGSSYEQYF; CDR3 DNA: TGTGCCAGCAGCCAGTCGGGATCCTCCTACGAGCAGTACTTC
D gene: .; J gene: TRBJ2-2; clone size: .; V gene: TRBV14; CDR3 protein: CASSQGTGRTGELFF; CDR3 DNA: TGTGCCAGCAGCCAAGGCACAGGAAGGACCGGGGAGCTGTTTTTT
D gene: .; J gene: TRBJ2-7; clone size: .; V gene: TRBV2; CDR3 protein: CASAQARGPSEQYF; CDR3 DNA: TGTGCCAGCGCCCAGGCGCGGGGGCCATCCGAGCAGTACTTC
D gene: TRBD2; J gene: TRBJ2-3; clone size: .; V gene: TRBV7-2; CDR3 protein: CASSSLAGVSGTDTQYF; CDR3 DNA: TGTGCCAGCAGTTCCTTAGCGGGAGTTTCGGGCACAGATACGCAGTATTTT
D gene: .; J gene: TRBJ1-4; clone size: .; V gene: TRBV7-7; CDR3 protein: CASSLGTSTNEKLFF; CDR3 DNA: TGTGCCAGCAGCCTCGGGACATCAACTAATGAAAAACTGTTTTTT
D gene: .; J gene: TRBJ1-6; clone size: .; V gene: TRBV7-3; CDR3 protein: CASSLRQNSPLHF; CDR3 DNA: TGTGCCAGCAGCTTGAGACAGAATTCACCCCTCCACTTT
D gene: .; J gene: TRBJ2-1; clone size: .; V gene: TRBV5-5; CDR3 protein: CASSYEQWYNEQFF; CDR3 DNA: TGTGCCAGCAGCTACGAACAGTGGTACAATGAGCAGTTCTTC
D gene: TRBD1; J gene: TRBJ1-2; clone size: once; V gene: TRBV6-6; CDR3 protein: CASSDREAGYTF; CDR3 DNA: TGTGCCAGCAGTGACAGGGAGGCTGGCTACACCTTC
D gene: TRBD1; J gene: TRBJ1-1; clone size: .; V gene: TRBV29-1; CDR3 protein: CSVDTVGRGRVSTEAFF; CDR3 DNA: TGCAGCGTTGACACAGTTGGCAGGGGGCGCGTATCTACTGAAGCTTTCTTT
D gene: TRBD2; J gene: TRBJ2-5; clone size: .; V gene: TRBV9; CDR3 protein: CASSVGRGSGSGETQYF; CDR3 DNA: TGTGCCAGCAGCGTAGGGAGGGGTAGCGGGAGTGGTGAGACCCAGTACTTC
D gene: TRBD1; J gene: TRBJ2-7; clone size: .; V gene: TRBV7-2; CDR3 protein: CASSFRTGRALEQYF; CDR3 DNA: TGTGCCAGCAGCTTCCGGACAGGGCGGGCGTTGGAGCAGTACTTC
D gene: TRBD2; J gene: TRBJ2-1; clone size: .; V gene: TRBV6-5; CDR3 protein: CASRDSGSPYNEQFF; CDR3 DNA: TGTGCCAGCAGGGATAGCGGGAGTCCTTACAATGAGCAGTTCTTC
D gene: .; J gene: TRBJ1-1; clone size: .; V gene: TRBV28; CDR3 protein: CASSPPGVVNTEAFF; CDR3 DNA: TGTGCCAGCAGTCCTCCAGGGGTGGTAAACACTGAAGCTTTCTTT
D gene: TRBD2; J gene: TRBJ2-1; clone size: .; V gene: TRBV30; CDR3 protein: CAWSTSSSGGSYNEQFF; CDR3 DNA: TGTGCCTGGAGTACCTCTAGCTCGGGGGGTTCCTACAATGAGCAGTTCTTC
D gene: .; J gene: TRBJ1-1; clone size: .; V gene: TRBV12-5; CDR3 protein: CASGLGSNTEAFF; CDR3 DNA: TGTGCTAGTGGTTTGGGGAGCAACACTGAAGCTTTCTTT
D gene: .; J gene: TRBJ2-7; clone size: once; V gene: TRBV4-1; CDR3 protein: CASSQDLGGEQYF; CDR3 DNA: TGCGCCAGCAGCCAAGATTTGGGGGGCGAGCAGTACTTC
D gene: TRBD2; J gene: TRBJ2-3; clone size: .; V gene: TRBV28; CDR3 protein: CASSLARGGTDTQYF; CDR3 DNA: TGTGCCAGCAGTTTAGCACGGGGAGGGACAGATACGCAGTATTTT
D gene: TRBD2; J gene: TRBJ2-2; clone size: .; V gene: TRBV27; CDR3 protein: CASSFGRRPNTGELFF; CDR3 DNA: TGTGCCAGCAGTTTCGGGAGGCGGCCGAACACCGGGGAGCTGTTTTTT
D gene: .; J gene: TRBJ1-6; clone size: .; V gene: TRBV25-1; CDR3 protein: CASSELTGSSPLHF; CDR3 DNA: TGTGCCAGCAGTGAATTAACAGGGAGCTCACCCCTCCACTTT
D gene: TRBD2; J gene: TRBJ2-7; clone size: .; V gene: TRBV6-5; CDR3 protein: CASKLLAYYEQYF; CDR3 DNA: TGTGCCAGCAAGCTACTAGCGTACTACGAGCAGTACTTC
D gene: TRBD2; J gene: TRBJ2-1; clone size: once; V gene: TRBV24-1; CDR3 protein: CATSGAGGNEQFF; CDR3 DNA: TGTGCCACCAGTGGCGCGGGGGGAAATGAGCAGTTCTTC
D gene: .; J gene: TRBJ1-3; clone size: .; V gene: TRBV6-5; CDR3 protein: CASSQLGNTIYF; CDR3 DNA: TGTGCCAGCAGCCAACTGGGAAACACCATATATTTT
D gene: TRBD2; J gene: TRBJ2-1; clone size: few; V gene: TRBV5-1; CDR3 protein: CASSFPREGHEQFF; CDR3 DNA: TGCGCCAGCAGCTTCCCCCGGGAGGGGCATGAGCAGTTCTTC
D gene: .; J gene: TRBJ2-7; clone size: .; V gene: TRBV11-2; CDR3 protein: CASSSQTRAGEQYF; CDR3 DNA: TGTGCCAGCAGCTCGCAGACCCGTGCGGGGGAGCAGTACTTC
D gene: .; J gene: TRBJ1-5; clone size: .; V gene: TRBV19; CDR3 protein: CASNDRSNQPQHF; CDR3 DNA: TGTGCCAGTAATGACAGGTCCAATCAGCCCCAGCATTTT
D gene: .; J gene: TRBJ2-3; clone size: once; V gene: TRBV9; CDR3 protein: CASSVDQGPSSTDTQYF; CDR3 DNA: TGTGCCAGCAGCGTAGATCAGGGGCCCTCTAGCACAGATACGCAGTATTTT
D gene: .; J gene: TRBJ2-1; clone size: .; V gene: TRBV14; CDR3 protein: CASSQVTGVGSEQFF; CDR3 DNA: TGTGCCAGCAGCCAAGTGACGGGAGTTGGGAGTGAGCAGTTCTTC
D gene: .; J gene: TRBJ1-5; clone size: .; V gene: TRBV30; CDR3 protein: CAWINQPQHF; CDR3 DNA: TGTGCCTGGATAAATCAGCCCCAGCATTTT
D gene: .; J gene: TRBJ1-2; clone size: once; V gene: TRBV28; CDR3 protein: CASSLGLNWANYGYTF; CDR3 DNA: TGTGCCAGCAGCCTGGGACTAAATTGGGCTAACTATGGCTACACCTTC
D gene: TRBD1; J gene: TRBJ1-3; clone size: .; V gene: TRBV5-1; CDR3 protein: CASSPTSRGAGNTIYF; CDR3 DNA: TGCGCCAGCAGCCCGACCTCCAGGGGGGCTGGAAACACCATATATTTT
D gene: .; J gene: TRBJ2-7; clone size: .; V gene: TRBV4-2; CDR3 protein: CASSQDRRSEQYF; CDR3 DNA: TGTGCCAGCAGCCAAGATCGGAGGAGCGAGCAGTACTTC
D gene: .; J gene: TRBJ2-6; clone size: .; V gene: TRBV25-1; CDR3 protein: CASSLFSGANVLTF; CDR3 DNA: TGTGCCAGTAGCCTCTTCTCTGGGGCCAACGTCCTGACTTTC
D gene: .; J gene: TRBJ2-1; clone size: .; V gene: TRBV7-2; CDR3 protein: CASSPRTTRDEQFF; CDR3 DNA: TGTGCCAGCAGCCCGAGGACGACCAGGGATGAGCAGTTCTTC
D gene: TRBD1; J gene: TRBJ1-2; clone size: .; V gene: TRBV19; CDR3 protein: CASSNRGSRGYTF; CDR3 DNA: TGTGCCAGTAGTAACAGGGGAAGCCGTGGCTACACCTTC
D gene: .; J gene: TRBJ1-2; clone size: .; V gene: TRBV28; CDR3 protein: CASSSDSGYTF; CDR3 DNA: TGTGCCAGCAGTTCTGATAGTGGCTACACCTTC
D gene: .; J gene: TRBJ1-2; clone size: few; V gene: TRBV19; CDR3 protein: CASSADRQMSLGYTF; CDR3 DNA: TGTGCCAGTAGTGCCGACCGACAGATGAGTCTTGGCTACACCTTC
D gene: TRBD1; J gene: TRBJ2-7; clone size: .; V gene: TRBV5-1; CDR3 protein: CASSLSGGPEQYF; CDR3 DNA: TGCGCCAGCAGCTTGTCAGGGGGTCCCGAGCAGTACTTC
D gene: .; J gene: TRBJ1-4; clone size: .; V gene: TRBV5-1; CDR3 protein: CASSLAGGVSEKLFF; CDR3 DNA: TGCGCCAGCAGCTTGGCCGGGGGGGTTAGTGAAAAACTGTTTTTT
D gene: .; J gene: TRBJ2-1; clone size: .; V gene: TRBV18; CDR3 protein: CASSPPGGEWDEQFF; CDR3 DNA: TGTGCCAGCTCACCACCGGGTGGAGAGTGGGATGAGCAGTTCTTC
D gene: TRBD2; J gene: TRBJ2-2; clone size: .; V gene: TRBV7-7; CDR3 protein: CASRSGLAGVDGELFF; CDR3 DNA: TGTGCTAGCAGATCGGGACTAGCGGGAGTTGACGGGGAGCTGTTTTTT
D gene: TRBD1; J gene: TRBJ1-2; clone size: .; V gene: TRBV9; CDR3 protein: CASSVAPDRGGYTF; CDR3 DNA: TGTGCCAGCAGCGTAGCGCCGGACAGGGGTGGCTACACCTTC
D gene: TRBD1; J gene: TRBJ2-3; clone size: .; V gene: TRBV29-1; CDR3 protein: CSVSRQGASASTDTQYF; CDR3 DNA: TGCAGCGTGTCAAGACAGGGGGCCTCAGCCAGCACAGATACGCAGTATTTT